The 27 T cell receptor beta chains below were found in one sample sequenced in a study of blood T cell repertoires in COVID-19. The table came from immunoSEQ multiplex PCR; TCRdb's copy has only in-frame clones and leaves some out. The sample includes around 140,000 clones, 87% of them seen just once. The specimen was peripheral blood. These receptors all come from a man of 80 years or more with acute or convalescent COVID-19.

The V and J genes are TRBV19 and TRBJ2-1, with D maybe TRBD1 (6 bases). V lost 10 bases and J 6 bases, leaving 19 bases between the germline ends. The CDR3 loop spans 14 amino acids. CDR1 is LNHDA, CDR2 SQIVND, per germline (reference sequence). CDR3 DNA: TGTGCCACCCACCGATCAGGGGTGGCCAATGAGCAGTTCTTC. Its translation: CATHRSGVANEQFF.

CDR3 in amino acids: CASSTGGRLTNYGYTF. The CDR3 region has the DNA TGCGCCAGCAGCACGGGGGGCCGACTCACTAACTATGGCTACACCTTC. The chain links TRBV5-1 to TRBJ1-2; weak D call: TRBD1 (6 bases). Between the trimmed V and J ends, which lost 4 bases and 0 bases, there was a span of 16 bases. Per germline, CDR1 SGHRS and CDR2 YFSETQ. CDR3 size: 16 residues.

The V and J genes are TRBV2 and TRBJ1-2; D gene unclear. In germline, CDR1 is SNHLY, CDR2 FYNNEI. V was trimmed by 3 bases and J by 2 bases, leaving 10 bases between them. The CDR3 contains 14 residues. CDR3 region: CASSDQMLNYGYTF. The DNA for the CDR3 is TGTGCCAGCAGTGACCAGATGCTCAACTATGGCTACACCTTC. Complete variable domain (other parts from reference TRBV2 and TRBJ1-2): EPEVTQTPSHQVTQMGQEVILRCVPISNHLYFYWYRQILGQKVEFLVSFYNNEISEKSEIFDDQFSVERPDGSNFTLKIRSTKLEDSAMYFCASSDQMLNYGYTFGSGTRLTVV.

CDR3 sequence reads: CASSRNPQETQYF. CDR3 coding DNA: TGTGCCAGCAGCCGTAATCCCCAAGAGACCCAGTACTTC. This chain links TRBV14 with TRBJ2-5; D is unresolved. V shed 4 bases and J shed 1 base, with 7 bases lying between them. The CDR3 loop spans 13 amino acids. The germline CDR1 and CDR2 sequences are SGHDN and FVKESK.

V is TRBV4-2 and J is TRBJ1-2, with D hard to call. Germline V lookup: CDR1 LGHNA, CDR2 YNFKEQ. This CDR3 region has 12 residues. The V and J ends lost 1 base and 5 bases respectively, with 5 bases between them. In DNA form, the CDR3 reads TGTGCCAGCAGCCAAGCCCTATATGGCTACACCTTC. Protein product: CASSQALYGYTF.

In its sample, this clone was seen once. V gene TRBV7-9 combines with J gene TRBJ2-5; D ambiguous. CDR1 is SEHNR and CDR2 is FQNEAQ in the germline V gene (reference sequence). The CDR3 extends over 14 amino acids. The V end lost 7 bases, the J end lost 5 bases, and 17 bases lay between the germline ends. Here the CDR3 reads CASNRVAPVETQYF. The CDR3 DNA sequence: TGTGCCAGCAACCGGGTGGCCCCTGTGGAGACCCAGTACTTC.

This clone appeared a single time. The chain links TRBV6-2 or TRBV6-3 to TRBJ1-2; D is undetermined. Deletions cut 1 base from V and 0 bases from J, with 9 bases between. There are 15 residues in the CDR3. Germline V gene data show CDR1 as MNHEY and CDR2 as SVGEGT. CDR3 sequence reads: CASSYYAETNYGYTF. CDR3 bases: TGTGCCAGCAGTTACTATGCGGAGACTAACTATGGCTACACCTTC.

The CDR3 reads CAWRVGHSYPGETQYF. CDR3 in DNA: TGTGCCTGGAGGGTGGGACACTCTTACCCCGGGGAGACCCAGTACTTC. The chain is built from TRBV30 and TRBJ2-5, with D tentatively TRBD1 (6 bases). The germline V and J ends were trimmed by 3 bases and 5 bases, with 22 bases remaining between them. CDR3 length: 16 amino acids. Germline V gene data show CDR1 as GTSNPN and CDR2 as SVGIG (reference sequence).

The CDR3 DNA sequence: TGTGCCAGCAGTTACAGACACAATCAGCCCCAGCATTTT. Translating it yields CASSYRHNQPQHF. The V gene is TRBV6-6, the J gene TRBJ1-5, with unresolved D. This CDR3 has 13 amino acids. V gave up 2 bases and J gave up 3 bases, with 5 bases separating them. CDR1 and CDR2 from the germline V gene are MNHNY and SVGAGI (reference sequence).

CDR3 coding DNA: TGTGCCAGTAGTATAAGGGCAGGGGGAGGAAATCAGCCCCAGCATTTT. Amino acid sequence: CASSIRAGGGNQPQHF. The rearrangement links TRBV19 to TRBJ1-5, with 7 bases lining up with TRBD1. With V trimmed by 2 bases and J by 4 bases, 8 bases remained unmatched. The CDR3 sequence is 16 residues long. In germline, CDR1 is LNHDA, CDR2 SQIVND (reference sequence).

The V and J genes are TRBV5-8 and TRBJ2-2; maybe TRBD2 (6 bases). The germline gives CDR1 SGHTS, CDR2 YDEGEE. The ends were cut back, 4 bases at V and 2 bases at J, with 18 bases in the middle. The CDR3 spans 17 residues. DNA of the CDR3: TGTGCCAGCAGCAGGAGTATCAGCGGGTATAACACCGGGGAGCTGTTTTTT. This encodes CASSRSISGYNTGELFF. Based on the CDR3 plus reference TRBV5-8 and TRBJ2-2, the full variable domain is EAGVTQSPTHLIKTRGQQATLRCSPISGHTSVYWYQQALGLGLQFLLWYDEGEERNRGNFPPRFSGRQFPNYSSELNVNALELEDSALYLCASSRSISGYNTGELFFGEGSRLTVL.

This chain connects TRBV27 to TRBJ2-3; 14 bases agree with TRBD2. The trim removed 4 bases at V and 2 bases at J, leaving 2 bases unmatched. The CDR3 is 16 amino acids. CDR1 and CDR2 from the germline V gene are MNHEY and SMNVEV (reference sequence). The CDR3 protein is CASSSGLAGVTDTQYF. CDR3 DNA sequence: TGTGCCAGCAGTTCGGGACTAGCGGGGGTCACAGATACGCAGTATTTT.

This chain links TRBV5-1 with TRBJ1-5; D unresolved. The CDR3 length is 13 residues. Trimming removed 8 bases at V and 5 bases at J, with 14 bases between. Germline-derived CDR1 and CDR2 are SGHRS and YFSETQ. CDR3 nucleotide sequence: TGCGCCAGGACCCCAAGGAGGGATCAGCCCCAGCATTTT. This translates into CARTPRRDQPQHF.

This sequence joins TRBV21-1 and TRBJ1-1; the table's D call of TRBD1 was not tested on the DNA. TRBV21-1 is reported as a pseudogene. This CDR3 is built from 14 residues. The CDR3 sequence: CASPQGGVNTEAFF. For the CDR3, the DNA is TGTGCCAGCCCACAGGGGGGCGTGAACACTGAAGCTTTCTTT.

The CDR3 DNA is TGCGCCAGCAGCCAAGGCTACAGGGACTACGAGCAGTACTTC. Its protein is CASSQGYRDYEQYF. This chain joins TRBV4-1 and TRBJ2-7; a weak D match, TRBD1 (6 bases). Germline V gene sequence: CDR1 MGHRA, CDR2 YSYEKL. V dropped 1 base and J dropped 3 bases, with 10 bases sitting between them. This CDR3 region has 14 residues.

This clone was seen a single time. The rearrangement uses TRBV2 and TRBJ1-5, with TRBD1 matching 7 bases. This CDR3 spans 19 amino acids. CDR1 is SNHLY and CDR2 is FYNNEI in the germline V gene. J gave up 0 bases and V 0 bases, and 11 bases lay outside the gene matches. CDR3: CASSEAGTGEAYSNQPQHF. In DNA, the CDR3 is TGTGCCAGCAGTGAAGCCGGTACAGGGGAGGCGTATAGCAATCAGCCCCAGCATTTT. Supplemented by reference TRBV2 and TRBJ1-5, the full variable domain reads EPEVTQTPSHQVTQMGQEVILRCVPISNHLYFYWYRQILGQKVEFLVSFYNNEISEKSEIFDDQFSVERPDGSNFTLKIRSTKLEDSAMYFCASSEAGTGEAYSNQPQHFGDGTRLSIL.

The chain uses TRBV5-1 and TRBJ1-1, with D unresolved. This CDR3 spans 13 amino acids. Germline V gives CDR1 SGHRS, CDR2 YFSETQ. V lost 1 base and J 6 bases, leaving 10 bases between the germline ends. The CDR3: CASSLPGGAEAFF. The DNA of the CDR3 is TGCGCCAGCAGCTTGCCGGGAGGTGCTGAAGCTTTCTTT.

The J gene is TRBJ2-2, the V gene TRBV7-3; D is perhaps TRBD2 (6 bases). Trimming stripped 3 bases from V and 2 bases from J, with 13 bases between. The CDR3 has 16 amino acids. Germline V gene lookup returns CDR1 SGHTA and CDR2 FQGTGA. CDR3 region: CASSLWERANTGELFF. DNA of the CDR3: TGTGCCAGCAGCTTGTGGGAGCGGGCTAACACCGGGGAGCTGTTTTTT.

The chain has TRBV7-6 and TRBJ2-1; TRBD2 matches at 14 bases. CDR1 and CDR2 from the germline V gene are SGHVS and FNYEAQ. The J segment lost 4 bases and the V segment lost 5 bases, leaving 7 bases of the junction unmatched. The CDR3 runs 17 residues. The CDR3 sequence is CASSPGLAGAPYNEQFF. In nucleotides, the CDR3 is TGTGCCAGCAGCCCGGGACTAGCGGGGGCCCCTTACAATGAGCAGTTCTTC. The full variable domain, its missing parts supplied by reference TRBV7-6 and TRBJ2-1, is GAGVSQSPRYKVTKRGQDVALRCDPISGHVSLYWYRQALGQGPEFLTYFNYEAQQDKSGLPNDRFSAERPEGSISTLTIQRTEQRDSAMYRCASSPGLAGAPYNEQFFGPGTRLTVL.

This clone occurred once. CDR3 sequence (DNA): TGCGCCAGCAGCTCCGGGGGGGACACTGAGACCCAGTACTTC. Its protein product is CASSSGGDTETQYF. V and J are TRBV5-1 and TRBJ2-5; 8 nucleotides align to TRBD2. The V gene end was trimmed by 3 bases and the J gene end by 5 bases; junction bases not matched to a gene: 6. CDR1 and CDR2 (germline): SGHRS, YFSETQ. CDR3 length: 14 amino acids.

This clone has just one count. V usage is TRBV28 and J usage is TRBJ2-6; the match to TRBD1 covers 8 bases. The ends lost 7 bases at V and 0 bases at J; junction bases unmatched: 11. Per germline, CDR1 MDHEN and CDR2 SYDVKM. The CDR3 is 18 amino acids. In DNA, the CDR3 is TGTGCCAGCACCCCGACAGGGGTTCTCCCCTCTGGGGCCAACGTCCTGACTTTC. It translates to CASTPTGVLPSGANVLTF.

The V and J genes are TRBV2 and TRBJ1-1; a possible D gene is TRBD1 (6 bases). The germline V gene encodes CDR1 SNHLY and CDR2 FYNNEI. The ends were cut back, 9 bases at V and 2 bases at J, with 13 bases in the middle. The CDR3 has 13 residues. The CDR3 loop reads CASHRDTNTEAFF. The DNA of the CDR3 is TGTGCCAGTCACCGGGACACCAACACTGAAGCTTTCTTT.

The rearrangement links TRBV6-4 to TRBJ2-3, with 10 bases lining up with TRBD1. Trimming took 4 bases from V and 2 from J; bases not matched to a gene: 3. From germline, CDR1 is MRHNA and CDR2 SNTAGT. CDR3 length: 15 residues. The CDR3: CASSVGTGATDTQYF. CDR3 bases: TGTGCCAGCAGTGTGGGGACAGGGGCCACAGATACGCAGTATTTT.

CDR3 in amino acids: CASSFAGGADTQYF. The CDR3 DNA reads TGTGCCAGCAGCTTCGCGGGGGGTGCAGATACGCAGTATTTT. This sequence joins TRBV7-8 and TRBJ2-3; 8 bases line up with TRBD2. CDR1 is SGHVS, CDR2 FQNEAQ, per germline. V trimming: 3 bases; J trimming: 4 bases; junction bases outside the gene matches: 3. This CDR3 has 14 residues.

J is TRBJ2-2 and V is TRBV7-8; 8 positions match TRBD2. Germline trimming cut 1 base from V and 1 base from J; bases unmatched to any gene: 2. Germline-derived CDR1 and CDR2 are SGHVS and FQNEAQ. This CDR3 has 16 residues. The CDR3 region is CASSLVAGGNTGELFF. The CDR3 coding sequence is TGTGCCAGCAGCTTAGTTGCGGGGGGGAACACCGGGGAGCTGTTTTTT.

The chain carries TRBV7-2 and TRBJ1-2; 7 bases match TRBD1. The CDR3 has 14 residues. Trimming at V came to 2 bases and at J to 9 bases, leaving 9 bases not matched to a gene. CDR1 is SGHTA and CDR2 is FQGNSA in the germline V gene. The CDR3 is CASSLQGVRISYTF. CDR3 DNA: TGTGCCAGCAGCTTACAGGGGGTACGAATTAGCTACACCTTC.

The chain couples TRBV3-1 (or the pseudogene TRBV3-2) to TRBJ2-1; D is ambiguous. The length of the CDR3 is 11 residues. Germline-derived CDR1 and CDR2 are LGHDT and YNNKEL (reference sequence). Trimming shortened V by 4 bases and J by 7 bases, and 5 bases separated the two germline ends. CDR3 sequence: CASSLQNEQFF. CDR3 nucleotide sequence: TGTGCCAGCAGCCTACAGAATGAGCAGTTCTTC.